This T cell receptor (beta chain) was sequenced in a study of blood T cells in healthy people across ages. Whole-study findings and limits: With age, beta diversity per million T cells declined roughly linearly, significantly by roughly 40.

Concerning this clonotype: The target antigen is unknown.

This CDR3 region has 16 residues. The ends were cut back, 4 bases at V and 1 base at J, with 16 bases in the middle. Looked up from germline, CDR1 is SGHRS and CDR2 is YFSETQ. Alongside a J-beta primer mix, a sample-barcoded 5' primer served in a second PCR lasting about 6 to 11 cycles. TCRdb called the 5' RACE reads again in MiXCR, with one record for every CDR3 protein. The profile shows fewer than 1 million distinct CDR3 sequences, 40% to 50% of them singletons. Roughly 10 milliliters was the volume of peripheral blood drawn from each donor. RNA extraction gave at least 5.5 micrograms of total RNA per sample.

The sequencing input was blood. The chain is built from TRBV5-1 and TRBJ2-3; maybe TRBD1 (6 bases). The sequence came from a man in his 60s in good health. The CDR3 DNA reads as TGCGCCAGCAGCCGAGGGCAGGGGATTCGCACAGATACGCAGTATTTT. The encoded protein is CASSRGQGIRTDTQYF.